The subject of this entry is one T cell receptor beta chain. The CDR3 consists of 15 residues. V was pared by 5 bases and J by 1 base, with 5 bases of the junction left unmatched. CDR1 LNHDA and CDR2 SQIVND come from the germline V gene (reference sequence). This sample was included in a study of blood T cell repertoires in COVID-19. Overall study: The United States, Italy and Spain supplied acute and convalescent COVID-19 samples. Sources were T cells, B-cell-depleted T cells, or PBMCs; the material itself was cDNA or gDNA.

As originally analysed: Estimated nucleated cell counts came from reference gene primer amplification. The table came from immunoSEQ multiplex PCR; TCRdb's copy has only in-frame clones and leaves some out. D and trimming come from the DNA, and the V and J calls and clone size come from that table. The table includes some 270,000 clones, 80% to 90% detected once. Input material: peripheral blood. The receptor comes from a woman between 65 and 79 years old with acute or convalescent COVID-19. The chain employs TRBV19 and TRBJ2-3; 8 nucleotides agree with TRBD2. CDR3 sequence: CASSGSSGRTDTQYF. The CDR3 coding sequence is TGTGCCAGTAGTGGGTCTAGCGGGCGCACAGATACGCAGTATTTT.